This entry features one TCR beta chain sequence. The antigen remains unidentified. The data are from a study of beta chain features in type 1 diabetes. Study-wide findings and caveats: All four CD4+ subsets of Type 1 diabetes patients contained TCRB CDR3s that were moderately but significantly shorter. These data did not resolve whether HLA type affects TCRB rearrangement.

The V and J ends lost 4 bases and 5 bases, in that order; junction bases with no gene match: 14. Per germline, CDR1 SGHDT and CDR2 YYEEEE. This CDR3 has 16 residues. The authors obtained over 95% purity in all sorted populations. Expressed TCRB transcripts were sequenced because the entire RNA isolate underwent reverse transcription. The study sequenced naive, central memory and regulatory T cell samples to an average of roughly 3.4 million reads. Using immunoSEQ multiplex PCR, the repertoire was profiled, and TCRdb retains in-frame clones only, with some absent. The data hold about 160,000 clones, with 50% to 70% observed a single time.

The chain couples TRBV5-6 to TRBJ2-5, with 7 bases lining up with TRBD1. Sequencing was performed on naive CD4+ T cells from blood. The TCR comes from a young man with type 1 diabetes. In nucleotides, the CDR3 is TGTGCCAGCAGCCCGGCGTTAAAACAGGGGTGGGAGACCCAGTACTTC. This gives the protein CASSPALKQGWETQYF.